A single sample gave rise to the 22 T cell receptor beta chains below, sequenced in a study of CD8+CD57+ T cells in acquired aplastic anemia. Genomic DNA constituted the template upon which TCR beta VDJ and CDR3 profiling was performed. MiXCR was run by TCRdb on the reads, yielding one entry per CDR3 protein. The sample lists about 98,000 distinct CDR3 sequences, about 67% seen once, with less than 75% in the top ten. All sequencing subjects had displayed CD8+CD57+ cell expansion on flow cytometry. The specimen sequenced was sorted CD4+, CD8+, or CD8+CD57+ T cells (not recorded which) from PBMCs. These TCRs come from a human donor with aplastic anemia.

The gene calls are TRBV2 and TRBJ2-7; no reliable D call. The CDR3 runs to 14 residues. From germline, CDR1 is SNHLY and CDR2 FYNNEI. V was pared by 7 bases and J by 3 bases, with 16 bases between. Written as DNA, the CDR3 is TGTGCCAGCATGCCCACGGGCGAGTACTACGAGCAGTACTTC. It translates to CASMPTGEYYEQYF.

V usage is TRBV7-6 and J usage is TRBJ2-7; D is tentatively TRBD1 or TRBD2 (5 bases each). The ends were cut back, 2 bases at V and 2 bases at J, with 10 bases in the middle. The length of the CDR3 is 14 residues. Per germline, CDR1 SGHVS and CDR2 FNYEAQ. The CDR3 region is CASSLFGDAYEQYF. DNA for the CDR3: TGTGCCAGCAGCTTATTTGGGGACGCCTACGAGCAGTACTTC. Together with reference TRBV7-6 and TRBJ2-7, the CDR3 gives the full variable domain: GAGVSQSPRYKVTKRGQDVALRCDPISGHVSLYWYRQALGQGPEFLTYFNYEAQQDKSGLPNDRFSAERPEGSISTLTIQRTEQRDSAMYRCASSLFGDAYEQYFGPGTRLTVT.

The chain has TRBV19 and TRBJ2-1; D unclear. Trimming removed 5 bases from V and 0 bases from J, with 14 bases in between. The CDR3 is made up of 16 amino acids. Germline values: CDR1 LNHDA, CDR2 SQIVND (reference sequence). CDR3 in amino acids: CASSSRRLSSYNEQFF. The CDR3 region has the DNA TGTGCCAGTAGTTCCCGGCGATTGAGCTCCTACAATGAGCAGTTCTTC.

Points on this clonotype: A much larger clonotype is one base distant, so this may be a read error. CDR3 sequence: CASSYNQDRNTGELFF. CDR3 coding DNA: TGTGCCAGCAGTTACAATCAAGACCGGAACACCGGGGAGCTGTTTTTT. The chain joins TRBV6-5 to TRBJ2-2; D gene uncertain. V was trimmed by 2 bases and J by 1 base, leaving 11 bases between them. Germline CDR1 is MNHEY and CDR2 is SVGAGI. The CDR3 has 16 amino acids.

The V gene is TRBV19, the J gene TRBJ1-5; TRBD1 matches 8 bases. The germline gives CDR1 LNHDA, CDR2 SQIVND (reference sequence). CDR3 length equals 14 residues. V shed 0 bases and J 11 bases; nucleotides not matched to a gene: 6. In DNA, the CDR3 is TGTGCCAGTAGTATAGATCGACAGGGGAGCGCCCAGCATTTT. This gives the protein CASSIDRQGSAQHF.

This clonotype was picked up one time. V and J are TRBV11-2 and TRBJ2-1; D gene ambiguous. Germline V lookup: CDR1 SGHAT, CDR2 FQNNGV. Trimming removed 0 bases at V and 0 bases at J, with 12 bases between. This CDR3 has 17 amino acids. The CDR3 loop is CASSLDWAASSYNEQFF. In nucleotides, the CDR3 is TGTGCCAGCAGCTTAGATTGGGCAGCGAGCTCCTACAATGAGCAGTTCTTC.

V usage is TRBV10-3 and J usage is TRBJ2-5; 11 bases are shared with TRBD2. The CDR3 sequence is 14 residues long. V gave up 10 bases and J gave up 1 base; unmatched junction bases: 5. Germline V gene lookup returns CDR1 ENHRY and CDR2 SYGVKD. The CDR3 loop is CASTGTSGQETQYF. In DNA, the CDR3 is TGTGCCAGCACCGGGACTAGCGGCCAAGAGACCCAGTACTTC.

This clonotype appeared once. A read error may be the cause here, since a much bigger clone is one base away. CDR3 sequence: CASSILAGGTTDTQYF. As DNA, the CDR3 is TGTGCCAGCAGCATACTAGCGGGAGGTACCACAGATACGCAGTATTTT. The chain carries TRBV11-1 and TRBJ2-3; 12 bases align to TRBD2. The germline CDR1 and CDR2 sequences are SGHAT and FQDESV (reference sequence). V was pared by 5 bases and J by 2 bases, with 5 bases of the junction left unmatched. This CDR3 is 16 amino acids long.

In this sample, this clonotype turned up a few times. V is TRBV24-1 and J is TRBJ2-3; D is undetermined. The V gene's germline CDR1 is KGHDR and CDR2 SFDVKD. The CDR3 sequence is 13 residues long. The germline V and J ends were trimmed by 4 bases and 1 base, with 5 bases remaining between them. CDR3 nucleotide sequence: TGTGCCACCAGTGACAGCGGCACAGATACGCAGTATTTT. This translates into CATSDSGTDTQYF.

The chain uses TRBV2 and TRBJ1-6; 9 bases agree with TRBD1. Germline trimming cut 5 bases from V and 8 bases from J; bases unmatched to any gene: 7. Germline loops: CDR1 SNHLY, CDR2 FYNNEI. There are 15 residues in the CDR3. In DNA, the CDR3 is TGTGCCAGCAGTCCACAGGGGGCGAAGGATTCACCCCTCCACTTT. Translated: CASSPQGAKDSPLHF.

This clonotype was recorded only once. Lacking the conserved final phenylalanine or tryptophan, this CDR3 likely reflects a read error. This chain uses TRBV20-1 with TRBJ2-7; 13 bases agree with TRBD2. V gave up 5 bases and J gave up 0 bases; unmatched junction bases: 4. Germline CDR1 DFQATT, CDR2 SNEGSKA (reference sequence). This CDR3 has 15 residues. CDR3 DNA sequence: TGCAGTGCTCCCCGGACTAGCGGGAGCTCCTACGAGCAGTACTCC. As protein: CSAPRTSGSSYEQYS.

V is TRBV10-3 and J is TRBJ1-1; perhaps TRBD1 as D (5 bases). The CDR3 is made up of 13 amino acids. V was pared by 4 bases and J by 3 bases, with 9 bases between. The germline V gene has CDR1 ENHRY and CDR2 SYGVKD. DNA for the CDR3: TGTGCCATCAGTGCAGGGAGAGACACTGAAGCTTTCTTT. Amino acids: CAISAGRDTEAFF.

The chain employs TRBV29-1 and TRBJ1-2; weak D call: TRBD1 (5 bases). Trimming took off 6 bases at V and 4 bases at J, with 9 bases between the two ends. This CDR3 is 11 amino acids long. CDR1 and CDR2 (germline): SQVTM, ANQGSEA. The CDR3: CSVAGTYGYTF. The CDR3, as DNA: TGCAGCGTGGCCGGGACCTATGGCTACACCTTC.

This clonotype was picked up many times. The V and J genes are TRBV27 and TRBJ2-7, with 9 bases lining up with TRBD2. CDR1 is MNHEY, CDR2 SMNVEV, per germline (reference sequence). V lost 1 base, J lost 4 bases, and 11 bases stayed unmatched. The CDR3 spans 17 residues. The CDR3 bases are TGTGCCAGCAGTTTATGGGCAGGTAGCGGGGGAGATTACGAGCAGTACTTC. Protein sequence: CASSLWAGSGGDYEQYF.

The chain is built from TRBV11-2 and TRBJ2-1, with TRBD2 as a possible D gene (6 bases). Germline values: CDR1 SGHAT, CDR2 FQNNGV. V lost 3 bases, J lost 8 bases, and 17 bases lay in between. CDR3 length: 15 residues. This chain's CDR3 is CASSLSGTLIDEQFF. In nucleotides, the CDR3 is TGTGCCAGCAGCTTGTCCGGGACTCTCATCGATGAGCAGTTCTTC.

The rearrangement links TRBV2 to TRBJ2-7, with D unresolved. The V end was cut by 2 bases, the J end by 5 bases, with 4 bases between. Looked up from germline, CDR1 is SNHLY and CDR2 is FYNNEI. CDR3 length: 11 residues. The CDR3 bases are TGTGCCAGCAGTGAAAGGGACGAGCAGTACTTC. Translation gives CASSERDEQYF.

This clonotype was seen a few times. The CDR3 region has the DNA TGTGCCACCCAGGGAGGGGTCACCTACGAGCAGTACTTC. Its protein is CATQGGVTYEQYF. J is TRBJ2-7 and V is TRBV10-3, with 7 positions matching TRBD2. The CDR3 is made up of 13 amino acids. Trimming cost V 10 bases and J 2 bases; bases outside gene matches: 8. The germline gives CDR1 ENHRY, CDR2 SYGVKD.

This clonotype showed up many times. The chain joins TRBV27 to TRBJ2-7; D is possibly TRBD2 (6 bases). Germline V gene sequence: CDR1 MNHEY, CDR2 SMNVEV (reference sequence). Trimming removed 5 bases from V and 7 bases from J, with 18 bases in between. This CDR3 comprises 14 residues. In DNA, the CDR3 is TGTGCCAGCAGTCGGGGGACCTATCTAGGAGAGCAGTACTTC. Amino acid sequence: CASSRGTYLGEQYF.

J is TRBJ2-1 and V is TRBV25-1; D call uncertain. The CDR3 is 14 residues long. Trimming removed 7 bases from V and 4 bases from J, with 14 bases in between. Germline loops: CDR1 MGHDK, CDR2 SYGVNS. CDR3 nucleotide sequence: TGTGCCAGCACCCCCCCCCTCGCTTACAATGAGCAGTTCTTC. Translated, it gives CASTPPLAYNEQFF. Based on the CDR3 plus reference TRBV25-1 and TRBJ2-1, the full variable domain is EADIYQTPRYLVIGTGKKITLECSQTMGHDKMYWYQQDPGMELHLIHYSYGVNSTEKGDLSSESTVSRIRTEHFPLTLESARPSHTSQYLCASTPPLAYNEQFFGPGTRLTVL.

J is TRBJ2-3 and V is TRBV24-1; tentatively, D is TRBD1 or TRBD2 (5 bases each). Germline CDR1 KGHDR, CDR2 SFDVKD. V was pared by 2 bases and J by 4 bases, with 21 bases between. CDR3 size: 18 residues. CDR3 residues: CATSDYWDPGLRADTQYF. The CDR3 nucleotides are TGTGCCACCAGTGATTATTGGGACCCAGGGCTTAGGGCAGATACGCAGTATTTT.

This clonotype was seen many times. The chain uses TRBV6-5 and TRBJ2-7, with D unclear. CDR3 length: 13 amino acids. Trimming took off 4 bases at V and 4 bases at J, with 11 bases between the two ends. Germline V lookup: CDR1 MNHEY, CDR2 SVGAGI. The CDR3 region is CASSFGAWYEQYF. The CDR3 bases are TGTGCCAGCAGTTTCGGCGCCTGGTACGAGCAGTACTTC.

The V and J genes are TRBV2 and TRBJ2-7; D perhaps matches TRBD2 (6 bases). Trimming pared 8 bases from V and 4 bases from J, leaving 18 bases between. CDR1 is SNHLY and CDR2 is FYNNEI in the germline V gene. There are 14 residues in the CDR3. The CDR3 DNA is TGTGCCAGCTATCCCGGGACTCCCCAATACGAGCAGTACTTC. Its protein product is CASYPGTPQYEQYF.